The 9 T cell receptor beta chains presented below share a single source sample, sequenced in a study of regulatory T cells in long-lasting Graves disease. In building TCR beta libraries, iRepertoire HTBI primers were used together with Arm-PCR of CDR3 regions. TCRdb re-called the multiplex PCR reads through MiXCR, storing one row per CDR3 protein. Here the sample spans hundreds of thousands of distinct CDR3 sequences, around 12% being singletons. Sample time point: newly diagnosed GD, antithyroid drugs for less than 3 months. Extracted RNA from PBMCs served as the source of the TCR library. This sample was also put to use in a study of T cells in Graves' hyperthyroidism and ophthalmopathy.

Sequencing was performed on peripheral blood mononuclear cells (PBMCs), taken at new diagnosis, from a patient treated with antithyroid drugs. The receptors were sampled from a woman aged 30 to 39 with Graves disease.

This clonotype has ten or more counts. The chain is built from TRBV2 and TRBJ2-1; D remains ambiguous. Looked up from germline, CDR1 is SNHLY and CDR2 is FYNNEI. V lost 7 bases and J lost 5, with 12 bases in between. The CDR3 runs 13 residues. In nucleotides, the CDR3 is TGTGCCAGCACGAAGTTGCGGAACAATGAGCAGTTCTTC. Its protein is CASTKLRNNEQFF.

This clonotype was counted ten times or more. The chain carries TRBV20-1 and TRBJ2-7; 10 bases are shared with TRBD2. The CDR3 spans 15 residues. With 1 base clipped from V and 0 bases from J, the junction kept 3 bases outside the gene matches. CDR1 and CDR2 from the germline V gene are DFQATT and SNEGSKA (reference sequence). The CDR3, as DNA: TGCAGTGCTAGAGGGACTAGCGGAAGCTCCTACGAGCAGTACTTC. It codes for CSARGTSGSSYEQYF.

This clonotype was seen ten or more times. The chain employs TRBV18 and TRBJ1-2, with D perhaps TRBD1 (5 bases). Germline V gives CDR1 KGHSH, CDR2 LQKENI. V was pared by 3 bases and J by 7 bases, with 21 bases between. The CDR3 has 16 residues. CDR3 in amino acids: CASSPTMSQGPGGYTF. CDR3 sequence (DNA): TGTGCCAGCTCACCCACCATGTCCCAGGGCCCTGGTGGCTACACCTTC.

This chain connects TRBV5-6 to TRBJ2-5; D gene unclear. CDR1 and CDR2 (germline): SGHDT, YYEEEE. V was clipped by 2 bases and J by 4 bases, with 12 bases between them. CDR3 length: 14 amino acids. The DNA for the CDR3 is TGTGCCAGCAGCTTCTCCTGGGTAGGAGAGACCCAGTACTTC. Amino acids: CASSFSWVGETQYF.

This clonotype was recorded at least ten times. The J gene is TRBJ1-4, the V gene TRBV5-1; D is perhaps TRBD1 (6 bases). The CDR3 loop spans 16 amino acids. The germline V gene encodes CDR1 SGHRS and CDR2 YFSETQ. The V end was cut by 0 bases, the J end by 5 bases, with 14 bases between. CDR3 coding DNA: TGCGCCAGCAGCTTGGCTGGAGGACAGAGGAATGAAAAACTGTTTTTT. This gives the protein CASSLAGGQRNEKLFF.

This clonotype was counted many times. This chain links TRBV5-8 with TRBJ2-1, with 8 bases aligning to TRBD2. The CDR3 has 18 residues. Germline V gene sequence: CDR1 SGHTS, CDR2 YDEGEE. Trimming cost V 3 bases and J 1 base; bases outside gene matches: 12. CDR3 coding DNA: TGTGCCAGCAGCTGGGGCCAGCCGGCGGGAGGTTCCTACAATGAGCAGTTCTTC. Amino acids: CASSWGQPAGGSYNEQFF.

The chain couples TRBV7-2 to TRBJ1-3, with TRBD1 as a possible D gene (6 bases). Germline V lookup: CDR1 SGHTA, CDR2 FQGNSA. This CDR3 spans 14 amino acids. V lost 11 bases and J lost 0, with 14 bases in between. This chain's CDR3 is CAVQTGSSGNTIYF. DNA of the CDR3: TGTGCCGTACAAACAGGGAGCTCTGGAAACACCATATATTTT.

This chain links TRBV6-2 or TRBV6-3 with TRBJ2-7; D not certain. The CDR3 loop spans 14 amino acids. Trimming took 4 bases from V and 3 from J, leaving 13 bases between them. Germline lookup yields CDR1 MNHEY and CDR2 SVGEGT. The CDR3 coding sequence is TGTGCCAGCAGTTCACTCTCACTCAGCTACGAGCAGTACTTC. Its protein product is CASSSLSLSYEQYF.

At least ten counts were recorded for this clonotype. The genes are TRBV3-1 and TRBJ1-2, with unresolved D. This CDR3 spans 13 amino acids. Trimming took 0 bases from V and 10 from J, leaving 12 bases between them. CDR1 and CDR2 from the germline V gene are LGHDT and YNNKEL (reference sequence). In DNA form, the CDR3 reads TGTGCCAGCAGCCAAGAGTATTGGGATGACTACACCTTC. Its protein product is CASSQEYWDDYTF.